This TCR beta chain originates from a study of radiation and T cells in renal cell carcinoma. Generated by immunoSEQ multiplex PCR, the TCRdb table keeps only in-frame clones and is missing some. Of roughly 150,000 clones in the sample, about 91% were seen once. CDR3 length equals 16 residues. Losses at the gene ends were 1 base for V and 2 bases for J; bases not matched to a gene: 5. The V gene's germline CDR1 is LNHDA and CDR2 SQIVND (reference sequence). Time point in this sample: blood 2 weeks post-SBRT. Described treatment: 15 Gy SBRT to primary tumor, nephrectomy 4 weeks later. J is TRBJ1-2 and V is TRBV19; 9 nucleotides align to TRBD1. The source material was blood, sampled from a patient whose treatment included radiotherapy and nephrectomy. The origin of this receptor is a woman aged 45 to 65 with renal cell carcinoma. In DNA form, the CDR3 reads TGTGCCAGTAGTATAGTAGGGGGACAGGGAAACTATGGCTACACCTTC. Translating gives CASSIVGGQGNYGYTF.